This T cell receptor beta chain was recorded in a study of OX40 agonist ivuxolimab in advanced cancers. Study-wide background: There were three patients with partial responses, one having hepatocellular carcinoma and two cutaneous melanoma.

This table comes from immunoSEQ multiplex PCR, and its TCRdb copy is limited to in-frame clones, with some not included. The top ten hold roughly 0.66% of the sample, which has tens of thousands of clones, 80% to 90% seen once. This CDR3 contains 13 residues. V was clipped by 7 bases and J by 4 bases, with 13 bases between them. CDR1 is MDHEN, CDR2 SYDVKM, per germline. Sequenced material: CD4+ or CD8+ T cells sorted from blood, taken in a trial of the OX40 agonist ivuxolimab. This TCR was sampled from an adult with an advanced solid tumor such as melanoma, head and neck, liver or kidney cancer. The V call is TRBV28, the J call TRBJ1-2, with D possibly matching TRBD1 (6 bases). CDR3 residues: CASTDRGIYGYTF. Written as DNA, the CDR3 is TGTGCCAGCACTGATAGGGGGATCTATGGCTACACCTTC.